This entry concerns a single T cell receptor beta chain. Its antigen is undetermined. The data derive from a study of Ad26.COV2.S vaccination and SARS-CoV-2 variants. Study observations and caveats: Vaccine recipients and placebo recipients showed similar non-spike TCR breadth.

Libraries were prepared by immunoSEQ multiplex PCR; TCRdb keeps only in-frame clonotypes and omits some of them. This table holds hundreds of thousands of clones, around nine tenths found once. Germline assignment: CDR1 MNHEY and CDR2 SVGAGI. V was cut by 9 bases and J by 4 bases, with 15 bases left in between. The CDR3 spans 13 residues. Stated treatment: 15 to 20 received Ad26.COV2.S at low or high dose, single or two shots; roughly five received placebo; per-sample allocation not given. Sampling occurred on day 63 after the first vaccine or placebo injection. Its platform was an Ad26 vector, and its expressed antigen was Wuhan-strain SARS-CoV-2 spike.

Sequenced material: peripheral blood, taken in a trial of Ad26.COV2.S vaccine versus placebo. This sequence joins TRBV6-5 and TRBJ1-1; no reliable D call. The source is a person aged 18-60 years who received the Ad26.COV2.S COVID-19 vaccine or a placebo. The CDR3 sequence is CASTFRGSTEAFF. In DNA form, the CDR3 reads TGTGCCAGTACCTTTCGAGGGAGCACTGAAGCTTTCTTT.